The 22 T cell receptor beta chains below all came from one sample that was sequenced in a study of blood T cells in healthy people across ages. The authors ran a second PCR of roughly 6 to 12 cycles using a sample-barcoded 5' primer and a J-beta primer mix. TCRdb independently ran MiXCR on the 5' RACE reads; one entry per CDR3 protein. There are fewer than 2 million distinct CDR3 sequences in the sample; about 39% occur only once, and about 21% lies in the top ten. Sequencing input: blood. The receptor source for this set is a human donor in good health.

The chain employs TRBV20-1 and TRBJ1-5; a weak D match, TRBD1 (6 bases). The length of the CDR3 is 14 residues. CDR1 DFQATT and CDR2 SNEGSKA come from the germline V gene (reference sequence). Trimming shortened V by 5 bases and J by 0 bases, and 11 bases separated the two germline ends. The CDR3 sequence is CSAYRGSSNQPQHF. The CDR3 nucleotides read TGCAGTGCTTATAGGGGGTCTAGCAATCAGCCCCAGCATTTT.

The gene calls are TRBV4-1 and TRBJ2-2; tentative D call: TRBD1 (6 bases). The CDR3 is made up of 18 amino acids. V was shortened by 0 bases and J by 1 base, with 15 bases between the two germline ends. Germline CDR1 MGHRA, CDR2 YSYEKL. This CDR3 reads CASSQDVAGALNTGELFF. The DNA of the CDR3 is TGCGCCAGCAGCCAAGATGTAGCAGGGGCCCTGAACACCGGGGAGCTGTTTTTT.

The rearrangement joins TRBV5-5 to TRBJ1-2, with unresolved D. The CDR3 is 15 residues long. V lost 0 bases and J 1 base, leaving 10 bases between the germline ends. CDR1 is SGHKS, CDR2 YYEKEE, per germline (reference sequence). For the CDR3, the DNA is TGTGCCAGCAGCTTGGCCCCCGGGAATAACTATGGCTACACCTTC. It yields the protein CASSLAPGNNYGYTF.

This clonotype was observed a handful of times. The chain employs TRBV10-3 and TRBJ2-1, with D perhaps TRBD2 (5 bases). Germline V gene sequence: CDR1 ENHRY, CDR2 SYGVKD. Trimming took 10 bases from V and 6 from J, leaving 19 bases between them. The CDR3 runs 14 residues. DNA for the CDR3: TGTGCCACAATGCGGGCTACCCCGCTCAATGAGCAGTTCTTC. Translating gives CATMRATPLNEQFF.

This clonotype came up a few times. The chain couples TRBV7-2 to TRBJ2-1; TRBD1 might be the D (6 bases). The germline gives CDR1 SGHTA, CDR2 FQGNSA. This CDR3 is built from 15 residues. Between the trimmed V and J ends, which lost 2 bases and 8 bases, there was a span of 16 bases. CDR3 amino acids: CASSLPRGSRDEQFF. The DNA of the CDR3 is TGTGCCAGCAGCTTACCCAGGGGTAGCAGGGATGAGCAGTTCTTC.

The sample holds a few counts of this clonotype. Germline is not matched at one junction end, which may reflect a read error. The chain has TRBV20-1 and TRBJ2-6; D is undetermined. The CDR3 contains 15 residues. Germline assignment: CDR1 DFQATT and CDR2 SNEGSKA (reference sequence). CDR3 DNA: TGCAGTGCTCGAGATGTCATCTCTGGGGCCAACGTCCTGACTTTC. Translation gives CSARDVISGANVLTF.

This chain joins TRBV7-2 and TRBJ1-2; D not resolved. Trimming left V 4 bases short and J 8 bases short, with 14 bases between. This CDR3 region has 13 residues. CDR1 is SGHTA and CDR2 is FQGNSA in the germline V gene. The CDR3 sequence is CASSSNSIRGYTF. The CDR3 DNA is TGTGCCAGCAGCTCTAATTCGATTCGCGGCTACACCTTC.

The chain carries TRBV7-2 and TRBJ2-4, with 12 bases fitting TRBD2. The last part of the DNA fits TRBJ2-7 better; the J call may be wrong. Looked up from germline, CDR1 is SGHTA and CDR2 is FQGNSA. The CDR3 length is 18 residues. CDR3 in DNA: TGTGCCAGCAGCTTAGCGGGGACGGCTAGCGGGGGGGCTTACGAGCAGTACTTC. Its translation is CASSLAGTASGGAYEQYF.

This clonotype showed up just a few times. Here the CDR3 reads CASSPGQFSYEQYF. CDR3 nucleotides: TGTGCCAGTAGTCCGGGACAGTTCTCCTACGAGCAGTACTTC. The chain couples TRBV19 to TRBJ2-7, with 7 bases matching TRBD1. CDR3 length: 14 amino acids. V lost 5 bases, J lost 0 bases, and 4 bases stayed unmatched. Germline V gene lookup returns CDR1 LNHDA and CDR2 SQIVND (reference sequence).

The chain has TRBV12-3 or TRBV12-4 and TRBJ2-1; 7 bases map to TRBD1. Trimming at V came to 5 bases and at J to 5 bases, leaving 15 bases not matched to a gene. The CDR3 totals 17 residues. CDR3 nucleotides: TGTGCCAGCAGTCCCTACGCGGCACAGGGGCTAAACAATGAGCAGTTCTTC. Protein: CASSPYAAQGLNNEQFF.

This clonotype has a handful of counts. The V and J genes are TRBV7-2 and TRBJ1-2, with 9 bases lining up with TRBD1. CDR1 is SGHTA, CDR2 FQGNSA, per germline. J lost 4 bases, V lost 5 bases, and 8 bases had no gene match. The length of the CDR3 is 15 residues. Here the CDR3 DNA reads TGTGCCAGCAGCGCCTGGGACAGGGAGGCCTATGGCTACACCTTC. Translating gives CASSAWDREAYGYTF.

This clonotype was counted between two and nine times. The genes are TRBV12-3 or TRBV12-4 and TRBJ2-3; TRBD1 might be the D (6 bases). Trimming cost V 6 bases and J 3 bases, with 13 bases left between them. The CDR3 consists of 14 residues. CDR3 residues: CASRQTGLTDTQYF. CDR3 coding DNA: TGTGCCAGCAGACAAACAGGGCTTACAGATACGCAGTATTTT.

Remarks on this clonotype: This sequence may be a read error, since a much larger clone differs from it by one base. The chain employs TRBV29-1 and TRBJ1-2; no definite D call. Germline-derived CDR1 and CDR2 are SQVTM and ANQGSEA. This CDR3 region has 13 residues. DNA for the CDR3: TGCAGCGTTAAAGATGGCCAGGCCTATGGCTACACCTTC. It specifies CSVKDGQAYGYTF.

The J gene is TRBJ2-1, the V gene TRBV5-1; 9 nucleotides align to TRBD1. The CDR3 sequence is 15 residues long. The V and J ends lost 4 bases and 9 bases, in that order; junction bases with no gene match: 11. The germline V gene encodes CDR1 SGHRS and CDR2 YFSETQ. The CDR3 DNA sequence: TGCGCCAGCAGCCAGGGACAGGGTGACGGGGGTGAGCAGTTCTTC. Translating gives CASSQGQGDGGEQFF.

This clonotype was found a few times. In DNA, the CDR3 is TGTGCCAGCAGCCGTGGGGGCAGTCGCTCCTATAATTCACCCCTCCACTTT. This codes for CASSRGGSRSYNSPLHF. The chain recombines TRBV7-2 with TRBJ1-6; TRBD1 might be the D (6 bases). Germline CDR1 reads SGHTA; CDR2 reads FQGNSA. CDR3 length: 17 residues. V was pared by 5 bases and J by 0 bases, with 14 bases between.

This clonotype was counted at least ten times. The chain joins TRBV20-1 to TRBJ2-1; no definite D call. The CDR3 sequence is 14 residues long. Germline CDR1 and CDR2: DFQATT and SNEGSKA (reference sequence). Trimming stripped 3 bases from V and 6 bases from J, with 15 bases between. The CDR3 loop is CSASPDPITNEQFF. The CDR3 DNA follows: TGCAGTGCTAGTCCGGACCCCATAACCAATGAGCAGTTCTTC.

The chain carries TRBV4-2 and TRBJ2-3; 11 positions match TRBD2. Germline lookup yields CDR1 LGHNA and CDR2 YNFKEQ. V lost 4 bases to trimming and J lost 8 bases; unmatched junction nucleotides: 11. This CDR3 spans 16 amino acids. CDR3 coding DNA: TGTGCCAGCAGCCCAGTCGGGACTAGCGGAGCAGGTACGCAGTATTTT. This translates into CASSPVGTSGAGTQYF.

The chain joins TRBV20-1 to TRBJ1-2; 10 bases align to TRBD1. There are 14 residues in the CDR3. V trimming: 5 bases; J trimming: 5 bases; junction bases outside the gene matches: 8. CDR1 and CDR2 (germline): DFQATT, SNEGSKA (reference sequence). The CDR3: CSALDRGRRYGYTF. CDR3 in DNA: TGCAGTGCTCTAGACAGGGGGCGAAGGTATGGCTACACCTTC.

The chain has TRBV18 and TRBJ2-4; D not certain. CDR1 and CDR2 (germline): KGHSH, LQKENI. V dropped 6 bases and J dropped 7 bases, with 16 bases sitting between them. The CDR3 totals 14 residues. The CDR3 reads CASSKTNGLNIQYF. As DNA, the CDR3 is TGTGCCAGCTCCAAGACCAACGGTTTGAACATTCAGTACTTC.

This clonotype appeared a single time. The DNA is omitted, as the CDR3 cannot be located on it reliably, and the CDR3 follows TCRdb's listing. The chain employs TRBV3-1 and TRBJ2-1; TRBD1, the D gene given by the table, was not confirmed from the DNA. CDR1 and CDR2 (germline): LGHDT, YNNKEL (reference sequence). The CDR3 is 16 residues long, ends included. This CDR3 reads CASSSRGFGSGNERFF.

The rearrangement joins TRBV7-2 to TRBJ1-4, with TRBD1 matching 9 bases. Germline V CDR1 and CDR2: SGHTA, FQGNSA. Trimming cost V 4 bases and J 10 bases; bases outside gene matches: 7. The CDR3 has 14 amino acids. The CDR3 region has the DNA TGTGCCAGCAGCTCCGGGACAGGGTCCTCAAAACTGTTTTTT. The encoded protein is CASSSGTGSSKLFF. Filled out from reference TRBV7-2 and TRBJ1-4, the complete variable domain reads GAGVSQSPSNKVTEKGKDVELRCDPISGHTALYWYRQSLGQGLEFLIYFQGNSAPDKSGLPSDRFSAERTGGSVSTLTIQRTQQEDSAVYLCASSSGTGSSKLFFGSGTQLSVL.

J is TRBJ1-2 and V is TRBV5-1, with D tentatively TRBD1 (5 bases). Germline CDR1 is SGHRS and CDR2 is YFSETQ. Trimming removed 1 base at V and 6 bases at J, with 13 bases between. This CDR3 is 14 amino acids long. CDR3 sequence reads: CASSLFGGENGYTF. Written as DNA, the CDR3 is TGCGCCAGCAGCTTGTTCGGGGGAGAAAATGGCTACACCTTC.